These 21 T cell receptor beta chains were all obtained from the same sample, sequenced in a study of response to subunit inactivated influenza vaccine. Using its own MiXCR run on the RT-PCR reads, TCRdb lists one record per CDR3 protein. The sample lists over 800,000 distinct CDR3 sequences; 21% were seen once. Sequenced material: PBMCs from blood, taken about 5 days after vaccination. These receptors were collected from a man aged 50 to 59 who received an inactivated influenza vaccine.

This clonotype came up a few times. The chain combines TRBV4-3 with TRBJ2-1; the D gene is possibly TRBD2 (6 bases). Germline CDR1 LGHNA, CDR2 YSLEER. The CDR3 runs to 13 residues. V lost 1 base and J 7 bases, leaving 8 bases between the germline ends. CDR3 residues: CASSQVGRNEQFF. The CDR3, as DNA: TGCGCCAGCAGCCAAGTTGGGAGGAATGAGCAGTTCTTC.

The rearrangement uses TRBV6-2 or TRBV6-3 and TRBJ2-1, with D maybe TRBD2 (5 bases). V lost 4 bases, J lost 6 bases, and 10 bases lay in between. The CDR3 loop spans 13 amino acids. CDR1 and CDR2 from the germline V gene are MNHEY and SVGEGT. Written as DNA, the CDR3 is TGTGCCAGCAGTTCAACTAGTACCAATGAGCAGTTCTTC. It yields the protein CASSSTSTNEQFF.

The chain employs TRBV5-8 and TRBJ1-3; possible D gene TRBD1, 5 bases. Trimming cost V 4 bases and J 5 bases, with 10 bases left between them. This CDR3 region has 13 residues. The germline gives CDR1 SGHTS, CDR2 YDEGEE. CDR3 loop: CASSPEGRNTIYF. Here the CDR3 DNA reads TGTGCCAGCAGCCCCGAGGGGCGAAACACCATATATTTT.

The chain employs TRBV7-3 and TRBJ2-1; D is unresolved. Germline values: CDR1 SGHTA, CDR2 FQGTGA. This CDR3 comprises 13 residues. Deletions cut 5 bases from V and 9 bases from J, with 14 bases between. Here the CDR3 reads CASSPAQAAEQFF. The DNA of the CDR3 is TGTGCCAGCAGCCCGGCCCAGGCGGCTGAGCAGTTCTTC.

The chain couples TRBV5-6 to TRBJ1-2; no clear D. Germline CDR1 and CDR2: SGHDT and YYEEEE. This CDR3 spans 11 amino acids. V dropped 2 bases and J dropped 9 bases, with 8 bases sitting between them. The DNA of the CDR3 is TGTGCCAGCAGCTTTGGCCCCAGCTACACCTTC. Protein product: CASSFGPSYTF.

Regarding this clonotype: Germline is not matched at one junction end, which may reflect a read error. The chain is built from TRBV7-7 and TRBJ2-5; D remains ambiguous. The germline gives CDR1 SSHAT, CDR2 FNYEAQ (reference sequence). The CDR3 length is 14 residues. The CDR3 is CASSLLGGKETQYF. CDR3 bases: TGTGCTAGCAGCTTATTGGGTGGGAAAGAGACCCAGTACTTC. The full variable domain, in which reference TRBV7-7 and TRBJ2-5 provide the parts outside the CDR3, is GAGVSQSPRYKVTKRGQDVTLRCDPISSHATLYWYQQALGQGPEFLTYFNYEAQPDKSGLPSDRFSAERPEGSISTLTIQRTEQRDSAMYRCASSLLGGKETQYFGPGTRLLVL.

This chain joins TRBV5-1 and TRBJ2-5; maybe TRBD1 (5 bases). The germline V gene encodes CDR1 SGHRS and CDR2 YFSETQ. There are 16 residues in the CDR3. Between the trimmed V and J ends, which lost 1 base and 1 base, there was a span of 14 bases. The CDR3 sequence is CASSLRTFAVQETQYF. The CDR3 bases are TGCGCCAGCAGCTTGAGGACATTCGCGGTCCAAGAGACCCAGTACTTC.

The rearrangement uses TRBV20-1 and TRBJ2-1; 7 positions match TRBD1. V shed 0 bases and J 7 bases; nucleotides not matched to a gene: 9. CDR3 size: 15 residues. CDR1 is DFQATT, CDR2 SNEGSKA, per germline (reference sequence). Here the CDR3 DNA reads TGCAGTGCTAGAGATTTAGGGGACAGAAGTAATGAGCAGTTCTTC. As protein: CSARDLGDRSNEQFF.

The chain carries TRBV7-9 and TRBJ2-1; 9 bases are shared with TRBD1. CDR3 length: 15 amino acids. V trimming: 2 bases; J trimming: 8 bases; junction bases outside the gene matches: 7. Germline V CDR1 and CDR2: SEHNR, FQNEAQ (reference sequence). CDR3 coding DNA: TGTGCCAGCAGCTTACCCGGGACAGGGTTGTATGAGCAGTTCTTC. It encodes CASSLPGTGLYEQFF.

This sequence joins TRBV6-5 and TRBJ2-2, with D perhaps TRBD1 or TRBD2 (5 bases each). The CDR3 is 15 amino acids. Germline CDR1 is MNHEY and CDR2 is SVGAGI. With 0 bases removed from V and 11 bases from J, the gap between germline ends came to 16 bases. The CDR3 DNA sequence: TGTGCCAGCAGTTACTCGGCCGGGGCACCGGACGAGCTGTTTTTT. As protein: CASSYSAGAPDELFF.

The V and J genes are TRBV12-3 or TRBV12-4 and TRBJ2-1, with 7 bases lining up with TRBD2. This CDR3 comprises 16 residues. J gave up 3 bases and V 2 bases, and 7 bases lay outside the gene matches. Here the CDR3 reads CASSLRGEGVYNEQFF. CDR3 coding DNA: TGTGCCAGCAGTTTACGGGGGGAAGGGGTCTACAATGAGCAGTTCTTC.

This clonotype has only a few counts. The gene calls are TRBV5-5 and TRBJ1-6, with D possibly matching TRBD1 (6 bases). Germline values: CDR1 SGHKS, CDR2 YYEKEE (reference sequence). Deletions cut 0 bases from V and 7 bases from J, with 17 bases between. The CDR3 sequence is 17 residues long. The CDR3 DNA is TGTGCCAGCAGCTTGGAAGGGGGGGGCGGTGGAAATTCACCCCTCCACTTT. Translation gives CASSLEGGGGGNSPLHF.

The chain combines TRBV5-1 with TRBJ2-5; a weak D match, TRBD2 (5 bases). The V end was cut by 0 bases, the J end by 1 base, with 16 bases between. Looked up from germline, CDR1 is SGHRS and CDR2 is YFSETQ. This CDR3 region has 17 residues. The chain's CDR3 is CASSLAPGRTAQETQYF. As DNA, the CDR3 is TGCGCCAGCAGCTTGGCCCCGGGAAGGACGGCCCAAGAGACCCAGTACTTC.

This clonotype has just a few counts. The chain couples TRBV4-3 to TRBJ2-5, with unresolved D. This CDR3 spans 14 amino acids. The germline V and J ends were trimmed by 4 bases and 5 bases, with 14 bases remaining between them. Germline CDR1 LGHNA, CDR2 YSLEER. The CDR3 nucleotides read TGCGCCAGCAGCCTTTACGGAACTTCGGAGACCCAGTACTTC. Translating gives CASSLYGTSETQYF.

This chain's CDR3 is CSAPDRGRETQYF. The DNA for the CDR3 is TGCAGTGCTCCCGACAGGGGGCGGGAGACCCAGTACTTC. The gene calls are TRBV20-1 and TRBJ2-5; 10 bases match TRBD1. The CDR3 is 13 amino acids. Germline V lookup: CDR1 DFQATT, CDR2 SNEGSKA (reference sequence). J was trimmed by 5 bases and V by 5 bases; bases with no gene match: 5.

This chain joins TRBV27 and TRBJ1-1; 9 bases fit TRBD1. This CDR3 spans 16 amino acids. Germline V gives CDR1 MNHEY, CDR2 SMNVEV (reference sequence). V dropped 3 bases and J dropped 4; count of bases not matched to a gene: 9. CDR3 nucleotide sequence: TGTGCCAGCAGTTTCGTTGGGACAGGGTACCCCACTGAAGCTTTCTTT. This translates into CASSFVGTGYPTEAFF.

This clonotype was counted only a few times. The chain couples TRBV15 to TRBJ2-7; a weak D match, TRBD1 (6 bases). Germline V gene sequence: CDR1 LNHNV, CDR2 YYDKDF (reference sequence). V was trimmed by 0 bases and J by 2 bases, leaving 17 bases between them. The CDR3 loop spans 17 amino acids. CDR3 loop: CATSRDGFHRVPYEQYF. CDR3 nucleotide sequence: TGTGCCACCAGCAGAGATGGTTTTCACAGGGTCCCCTACGAGCAGTACTTC. Full variable domain (rest looked up from reference TRBV15 and TRBJ2-7): DAMVIQNPRYQVTQFGKPVTLSCSQTLNHNVMYWYQQKSSQAPKLLFHYYDKDFNNEADTPDNFQSRRPNTSFCFLDIRSPGLGDTAMYLCATSRDGFHRVPYEQYFGPGTRLTVT.

The rearrangement uses TRBV7-2 and TRBJ2-7; possibly TRBD2 for D (6 bases). Germline V CDR1 and CDR2: SGHTA, FQGNSA. Trimming left V 5 bases short and J 3 bases short, with 23 bases between. The CDR3 sequence is 17 residues long. Written as DNA, the CDR3 is TGTGCCAGCAGCCAGAACGGACTAAGCTTGATCAGCTACGAGCAGTACTTC. Residues: CASSQNGLSLISYEQYF. The variable domain in full, with the rest retrieved from reference TRBV7-2 and TRBJ2-7, is GAGVSQSPSNKVTEKGKDVELRCDPISGHTALYWYRQSLGQGLEFLIYFQGNSAPDKSGLPSDRFSAERTGGSVSTLTIQRTQQEDSAVYLCASSQNGLSLISYEQYFGPGTRLTVT.

On this clonotype: Compared with germline, one end of the junction differs, possibly owing to a read error. This sequence joins TRBV18 and TRBJ2-1; perhaps TRBD1 as D (5 bases). The CDR3 length is 13 residues. Germline V gene lookup returns CDR1 KGHSH and CDR2 LQKENI. The CDR3 is CASSPDSYNERFF. In DNA, the CDR3 is TGTGCCAGCTCACCAGACAGCTACAATGAGCGGTTCTTC.

The chain combines TRBV20-1 with TRBJ1-6, with 7 positions matching TRBD1. Germline V CDR1 and CDR2: DFQATT, SNEGSKA (reference sequence). Trimming removed 0 bases from V and 4 bases from J; junction bases left unmatched: 3. This CDR3 contains 15 residues. CDR3 bases: TGCAGTGCTAGAGACCAACAGGGGTATAATTCACCCCTCCACTTT. Its protein product is CSARDQQGYNSPLHF.

The chain couples TRBV5-1 to TRBJ2-1; 10 bases agree with TRBD2. Looked up from germline, CDR1 is SGHRS and CDR2 is YFSETQ. The CDR3 totals 18 residues. V was clipped by 0 bases and J by 0 bases; unmatched bases: 6. CDR3 DNA sequence: TGCGCCAGCAGCTTGGCCCGGACTAGCGGAAGCTCCTACAATGAGCAGTTCTTC. Its protein is CASSLARTSGSSYNEQFF.